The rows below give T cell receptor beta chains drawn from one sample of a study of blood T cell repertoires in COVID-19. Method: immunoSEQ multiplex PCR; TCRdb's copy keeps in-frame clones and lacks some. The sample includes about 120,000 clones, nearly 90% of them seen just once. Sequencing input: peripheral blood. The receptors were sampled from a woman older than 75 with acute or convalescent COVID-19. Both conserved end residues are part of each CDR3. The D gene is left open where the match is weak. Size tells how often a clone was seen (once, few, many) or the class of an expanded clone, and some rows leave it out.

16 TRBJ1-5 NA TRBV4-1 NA TGCGCCAGCAGCCAAGATTCGGGAGGGAGCAATCAGCCCCAGCATTTT CASSQDSGGSNQPQHF
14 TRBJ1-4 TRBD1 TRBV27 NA TGTGCCAGCAGTGCCAAAGGGGGCCGGGAAAAACTGTTTTTT CASSAKGGREKLFF
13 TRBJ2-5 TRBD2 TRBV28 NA TGTGCCAGCAGTTTGGGCGGGAGAGAGACCCAGTACTTC CASSLGGRETQYF
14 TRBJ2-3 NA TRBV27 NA TGTGCCAGCTCTCCTTCACGGGGCACAGATACGCAGTATTTT CASSPSRGTDTQYF
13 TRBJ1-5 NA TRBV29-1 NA TGCAGCGTCGAGGGGGGGGCTGGTCAGCCCCAGCATTTT CSVEGGAGQPQHF
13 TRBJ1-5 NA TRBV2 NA TGTGCCAGCAGTCCAGAATTTATCAAGCCCCAGCATTTT CASSPEFIKPQHF
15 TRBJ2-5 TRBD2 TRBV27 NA TGTGCCAGCAGGACCGGGGGACTAAGGCAAGAGACCCAGTACTTC CASRTGGLRQETQYF
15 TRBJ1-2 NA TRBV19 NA TGTGCCAGTAGTATCTCCCCCAGGGTGGGCTATGACTACACCTTC CASSISPRVGYDYTF
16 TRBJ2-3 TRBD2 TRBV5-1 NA TGCGCCAGCAGCTCCGGACTAGCGGGAGGCCCCGATACGCAGTATTTT CASSSGLAGGPDTQYF
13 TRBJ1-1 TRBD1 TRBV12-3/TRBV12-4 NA TGTGCCAGCTCACAGGGGAAGAACACTGAAGCTTTCTTT CASSQGKNTEAFF
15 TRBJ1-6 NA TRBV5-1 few TGCGCCAGCAGCACGGACGGGGCCTATAATTCACCCCTCCACTTT CASSTDGAYNSPLHF
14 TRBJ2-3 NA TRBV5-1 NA TGCGCCAGCAGCATAGGACAGACCACAGATACGCAGTATTTT CASSIGQTTDTQYF
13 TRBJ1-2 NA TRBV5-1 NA TGCGCCAGCAGCTTGGAGGCAGGGGCTGGCTACACCTTC CASSLEAGAGYTF
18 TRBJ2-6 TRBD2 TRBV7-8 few TGTGCCAGCAGCTTAGGGCGGGGGATTTGGGCTGGGGCCAACGTCCTGACTTTC CASSLGRGIWAGANVLTF
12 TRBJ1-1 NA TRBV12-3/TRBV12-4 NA TGTGCCAGCAGTTTACAGGGGAGTGAAGCTTTCTTT CASSLQGSEAFF
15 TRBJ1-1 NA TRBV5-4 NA TGTGCCAGCACCCGCTTCTCAGGGATGAACACTGAAGCTTTCTTT CASTRFSGMNTEAFF
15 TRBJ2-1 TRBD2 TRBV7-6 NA TGTGCCAGCAGGCGGACTAGCGGAACTTACAATGAGCAGTTCTTC CASRRTSGTYNEQFF
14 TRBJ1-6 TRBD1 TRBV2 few TGTGCCAGCACCTACAGGGGCCAAAATTCACCCCTCCACTTT CASTYRGQNSPLHF
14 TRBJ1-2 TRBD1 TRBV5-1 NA TGCGCCAGCAGCGGGACAGGGGCAGGTTATGGCTACACCTTC CASSGTGAGYGYTF
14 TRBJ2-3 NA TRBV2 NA TGTGCCAGCAGTGAATTCAGGGTCACAGATACGCAGTATTTT CASSEFRVTDTQYF
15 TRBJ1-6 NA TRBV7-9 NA TGTGCCAGCAGCTTAGACAGACCAACTAATTCACCCCTCCACTTT CASSLDRPTNSPLHF
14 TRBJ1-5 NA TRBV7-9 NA TGTGCCAGCAGCCCCGACGGGTTCAATCAGCCCCAGCATTTT CASSPDGFNQPQHF
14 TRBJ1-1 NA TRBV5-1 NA TGCGCCAGCAGCGTAAGCCTACAGGGCCCTGAAGCTTTCTTT CASSVSLQGPEAFF
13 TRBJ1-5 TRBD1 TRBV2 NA TGTGCCAACCTTGACAGGGCCGATCAGCCCCAGCATTTT CANLDRADQPQHF
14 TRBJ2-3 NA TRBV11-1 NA TGTGCCAGCAGCCCCCGGTCGAGCACAGATACGCAGTATTTT CASSPRSSTDTQYF
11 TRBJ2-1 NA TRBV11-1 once TGTGCCAGCGGCAGGGACAATGAGCAGTTCTTC CASGRDNEQFF
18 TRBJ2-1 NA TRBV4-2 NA TGTGCCAGCAGCCAAGAGTCCCAAATAGTGGGAGTAAATAATGAGCAGTTCTTC CASSQESQIVGVNNEQFF
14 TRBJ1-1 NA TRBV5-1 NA TGCGCCAGCAGCTGGACGACAGAGAACACTGAAGCTTTCTTT CASSWTTENTEAFF
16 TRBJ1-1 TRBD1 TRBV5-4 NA TGTGCCAGCAGATCCGGGACAGGGGGCGCGGACACTGAAGCTTTCTTT CASRSGTGGADTEAFF
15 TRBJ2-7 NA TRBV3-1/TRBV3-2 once TGTGCCAGCAGCCAATTCCTCCTCGAGGGCGACGAGCAGTACTTC CASSQFLLEGDEQYF
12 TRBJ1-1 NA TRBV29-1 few TGCAGCGTGGACAGTTCTAACACTGAAGCTTTCTTT CSVDSSNTEAFF
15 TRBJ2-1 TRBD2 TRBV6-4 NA TGTGCCACCGGGGAGGGTAACAGCTCCTACAATGAGCAGTTCTTC CATGEGNSSYNEQFF
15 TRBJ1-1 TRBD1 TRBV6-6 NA TGTGCCAGCAGTTACGGTCAGGGGGTGGTTACTGAAGCTTTCTTT CASSYGQGVVTEAFF
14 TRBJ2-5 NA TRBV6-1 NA TGTGCCAGCAGTGAGAGACCCTGGCGGGAGACCCAGTACTTC CASSERPWRETQYF
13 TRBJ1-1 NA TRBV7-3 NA TGTGCCAGCAGCCCCGACAGTGACACTGAAGCTTTCTTT CASSPDSDTEAFF
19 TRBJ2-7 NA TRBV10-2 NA TGCGCCAGCAGTTACACTCAACGGGTAGCGCCCGTGAGCTCCTACGAGCAGTACTTC CASSYTQRVAPVSSYEQYF
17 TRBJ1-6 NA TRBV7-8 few TGTGCCAGCAGCTTAGGGCAGACAAGCTCCTATAATTCACCCCTCCACTTT CASSLGQTSSYNSPLHF
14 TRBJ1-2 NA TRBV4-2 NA TGTGCCAGCAGCCAAGAGCAGGTTGGCTATGGCTACACCTTC CASSQEQVGYGYTF
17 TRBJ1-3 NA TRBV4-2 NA TGTGCCAGCAGCCAAGAACCGGCACAGCTAATTGGAAACACCATATATTTT CASSQEPAQLIGNTIYF
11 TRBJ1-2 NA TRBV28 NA TGTGCCAGCAGGGAAAGGGGAGGCTACACCTTC CASRERGGYTF
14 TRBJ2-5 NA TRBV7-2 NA TGTGCCAGCAGCTTATCGGCCGGAGGAGAGACCCAGTACTTC CASSLSAGGETQYF
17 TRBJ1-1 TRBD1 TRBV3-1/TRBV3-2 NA TGTGCCAGCAGCCCTGTCCGGGACAGCAGAATGAACACTGAAGCTTTCTTT CASSPVRDSRMNTEAFF
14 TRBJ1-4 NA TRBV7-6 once TGTGCCAGCAGCAGTCAGGGCCCTAATGAAAAACTGTTTTTT CASSSQGPNEKLFF
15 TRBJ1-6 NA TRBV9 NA TGTGCCAGCAGCGTAGCAACAACGGGTGGTTCACCCCTCCACTTT CASSVATTGGSPLHF
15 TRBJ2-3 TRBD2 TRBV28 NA TGTGCCAGCAGTTATGGGGCGGGAGGGCCGTATACGCAGTATTTT CASSYGAGGPYTQYF
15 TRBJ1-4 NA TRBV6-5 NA TGTGCCAGCAGCCAGGGGTACACAACTAATGAAAAACTGTTTTTT CASSQGYTTNEKLFF
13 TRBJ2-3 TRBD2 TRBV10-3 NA TGTGCCGTAACCGGGGGGGTCGGATATACGCAGTATTTT CAVTGGVGYTQYF